These T cell receptor beta chains were read from a single sample in a study of human T cells and chemical hapten exposure. TCRdb re-derived calls from the RACE reads in MiXCR, one entry per CDR3 protein. The sample records about 47,000 distinct CDR3 sequences, 3.7% being singletons. Sequencing was done on a sample of whole blood. The receptor source for this set is a human donor in good health. Some clones in this sample may be carry-over from other donors' samples. CDR3s include the opening cysteine and the closing phenylalanine or tryptophan. D genes are given only for firm matches. Rows give clone size only sometimes, using once, few, many, or a class for an expanded clone.

clone size	V gene	J gene	CDR3 length	D gene	CDR3 protein	CDR3 DNA
NA	TRBV7-2	TRBJ1-6	15	TRBD1	CASSRYRGQDSPLHF	TGTGCCAGCAGCCGCTACAGGGGTCAGGATTCACCCCTCCACTTT
many	TRBV28	TRBJ1-5	15	NA	CASSFLGDYDQPQHF	TGTGCCAGCAGTTTTTTAGGGGATTACGATCAGCCCCAGCATTTT
many	TRBV28	TRBJ1-2	11	NA	CASSAGGGYTF	TGTGCCAGCAGTGCCGGAGGAGGCTACACCTTC
many	TRBV4-1	TRBJ2-1	17	TRBD2	CASSLGGGRAANNEQFF	TGCGCCAGCAGCCTGGGGGGCGGGAGGGCGGCCAACAATGAGCAGTTCTTC
few	TRBV27	TRBJ1-1	13	TRBD1	CASRTTGDTEAFF	TGTGCCAGCAGGACAACAGGGGACACTGAAGCTTTCTTT
NA	TRBV7-8	TRBJ2-7	18	TRBD2	CASSLTSGRSRLFFGQYF	TGTGCCAGCAGCTTAACTAGCGGGAGATCCCGTTTGTTCTTTGGGCAGTACTTC
many	TRBV28	TRBJ1-6	18	NA	CASSSGGADTFFSRPLHF	TGTGCCAGCAGTTCCGGGGGGGCAGACACCTTCTTTTCACGACCCCTCCACTTT
many	TRBV12-3/TRBV12-4	TRBJ2-1	15	TRBD1	CASSLLGQGAIEQFF	TGTGCCAGCAGTCTCCTCGGACAGGGGGCTATTGAGCAGTTCTTC
many	TRBV28	TRBJ2-3	15	TRBD2	CASSSGTSGTDTQYF	TGTGCCAGCAGTTCAGGGACTAGCGGCACAGATACGCAGTATTTT
NA	TRBV4-1	TRBJ1-1	14	NA	CASSQEDLNTEAFF	TGCGCCAGCAGCCAAGAGGATCTGAACACTGAAGCTTTCTTT
many	TRBV29-1	TRBJ1-1	12	NA	CSASPLNTEAFF	TGCAGCGCCTCCCCCCTGAACACTGAAGCTTTCTTT
many	TRBV12-3/TRBV12-4	TRBJ2-2	16	NA	CASSSPGRRGTGELFF	TGTGCCAGCAGTTCCCCGGGCCGACGGGGCACCGGGGAGCTGTTTTTT
NA	TRBV28	TRBJ2-5	14	NA	CASSPLHGLGTQYF	TGTGCCAGCAGTCCTCTCCACGGGTTAGGGACCCAGTACTTC
many	TRBV6-1	TRBJ1-3	13	NA	CASTPRSGNTIYF	TGTGCCAGCACCCCGCGCTCTGGAAACACCATATATTTT
many	TRBV5-1	TRBJ1-2	17	TRBD1	CASSLARTGARGYGYTF	TGCGCCAGCAGCTTGGCCCGAACAGGGGCGCGGGGCTATGGCTACACCTTC
many	TRBV6-5	TRBJ2-3	14	TRBD1	CASRPGGVPDTQYF	TGTGCCAGCAGGCCAGGGGGCGTCCCAGATACGCAGTATTTT
NA	TRBV3-1	TRBJ2-7	16	TRBD2	CASSQRPGTSPYEQYF	TGTGCCAGCAGCCAACGACCCGGGACTAGCCCCTACGAGCAGTACTTC
many	TRBV12-3/TRBV12-4	TRBJ1-5	14	NA	CASRGVTSNQPQHF	TGTGCCAGCAGAGGAGTGACTAGCAATCAGCCCCAGCATTTT
many	TRBV27	TRBJ2-7	15	TRBD1	CASSSSGTGGYEQYF	TGTGCCAGCAGTTCGTCCGGGACAGGGGGATACGAGCAGTACTTC
NA	TRBV6-1	TRBJ2-7	14	TRBD2	CASSEAGTSGKSHF	TGTGCCAGCAGTGAAGCCGGGACTAGCGGGAAATCTCACTTC
NA	TRBV6-1	TRBJ1-1	14	TRBD1	CASGRDRTYTEAFF	TGTGCCAGCGGTCGGGACAGAACTTACACTGAAGCTTTCTTT
many	TRBV28	TRBJ1-5	16	TRBD1	CASSPETGVDNQPQHF	TGTGCCAGCAGTCCAGAGACAGGGGTAGACAATCAGCCCCAGCATTTT
many	TRBV6-4	TRBJ2-3	14	NA	CASSEGLREDTQYF	TGTGCCAGCAGTGAGGGACTTAGGGAAGATACGCAGTATTTT
many	TRBV7-3	TRBJ2-6	17	TRBD1	CASSSRGQGSGANVLTF	TGTGCCAGCAGCTCCCGCGGACAGGGCTCTGGGGCCAACGTCCTGACTTTC
NA	TRBV28	TRBJ1-4	14	NA	CASTGDLERKKLFF	TGTGCCAGCACCGGGGACCTAGAGAGGAAAAAACTGTTTTTT
many	TRBV28	TRBJ2-5	14	NA	CASSLEIDQETQYF	TGTGCCAGCAGTTTAGAAATAGACCAGGAGACCCAGTACTTC
medium-sized	TRBV6-1	TRBJ1-2	13	NA	CASSEKDNYGYTF	TGTGCCAGCAGTGAAAAGGACAACTATGGCTACACCTTC
many	TRBV4-2	TRBJ2-3	17	NA	CASSQSRAGRRTDTQYF	TGTGCCAGCAGTCAATCTCGAGCGGGCAGGCGCACAGATACGCAGTATTTT
many	TRBV4-1	TRBJ2-1	14	NA	CASSQSGRGAEQFF	TGCGCCAGCAGCCAATCGGGTAGGGGTGCTGAGCAGTTCTTC
few	TRBV6-5	TRBJ2-7	14	NA	CASSYSAPPYEQYF	TGTGCCAGCAGTTACTCGGCCCCGCCCTACGAGCAGTACTTC
many	TRBV6-1	TRBJ2-1	17	TRBD2	CASSVSMASGTYNEQFF	TGTGCCAGCAGTGTTTCTATGGCTAGCGGGACCTACAATGAGCAGTTCTTC
many	TRBV7-7	TRBJ1-4	13	NA	CASSFGPYEKLFF	TGTGCTAGCAGCTTTGGGCCTTATGAAAAACTGTTTTTT
many	TRBV7-2	TRBJ1-5	15	TRBD1	CASTPRGTANQPQHF	TGTGCCAGCACCCCCAGGGGGACAGCGAATCAGCCCCAGCATTTT
many	TRBV7-3	TRBJ2-2	15	TRBD2	CASGLAGAGVGELFF	TGTGCCAGCGGACTAGCGGGAGCGGGGGTCGGGGAGCTGTTTTTT
many	TRBV5-6	TRBJ2-1	13	NA	CASLRSSDNEQFF	TGTGCCAGCCTCAGGAGTAGCGACAATGAGCAGTTCTTC
many	TRBV29-1	TRBJ1-1	15	TRBD1	CSVERRGRAGTEAFF	TGCAGCGTTGAACGCAGGGGGAGGGCAGGAACTGAAGCTTTCTTT
many	TRBV4-1	TRBJ2-7	13	NA	CASSPTWVEEQYF	TGCGCCAGCAGCCCAACTTGGGTGGAGGAGCAGTACTTC
many	TRBV29-1	TRBJ2-1	14	NA	CSVDGLPTYNEQFF	TGCAGCGTTGACGGGCTTCCCACCTACAATGAGCAGTTCTTC
many	TRBV28	TRBJ1-2	14	NA	CASSFRPGYDGYTF	TGTGCCAGCAGTTTCCGACCGGGGTACGATGGCTACACCTTC
once	TRBV7-3	TRBJ1-1	13	NA	CAGSPQRNTEAFF	TGTGCCGGCAGCCCCCAAAGAAACACTGAAGCTTTCTTT
NA	TRBV6-6	TRBJ2-2	11	NA	CASSLNGELFF	TGTGCCAGCAGTCTCAACGGGGAGCTGTTTTTT
NA	TRBV5-1	TRBJ1-2	13	NA	CASSLTTSYGYTF	TGCGCCAGCAGCTTGACAACCAGCTATGGCTACACCTTC
few	TRBV20-1	TRBJ2-1	15	NA	CSARQGRADYNEQFF	TGCAGTGCTCGTCAGGGAAGGGCTGACTACAATGAGCAGTTCTTC
many	TRBV12-3/TRBV12-4	TRBJ1-1	14	TRBD1	CASSNGQGGTEAFF	TGTGCCAGCAGTAACGGACAGGGTGGCACTGAAGCTTTCTTT
many	TRBV18	TRBJ1-1	14	NA	CASSLQTANTEAFF	TGTGCCAGCTCGCTCCAGACGGCGAACACTGAAGCTTTCTTT
few	TRBV10-3	TRBJ2-4	15	TRBD2	CAISESRGAKNIQYF	TGTGCCATCAGTGAGTCGCGGGGGGCCAAAAACATTCAGTACTTC
few	TRBV28	TRBJ2-1	19	TRBD2	CASSFKRGLAVSSYNEQFF	TGTGCCAGCAGTTTTAAGCGGGGACTAGCGGTTAGCTCCTACAATGAGCAGTTCTTC
many	TRBV27	TRBJ2-5	15	NA	CASSAGTHSQETQYF	TGTGCCAGCAGTGCCGGGACACATAGCCAAGAGACCCAGTACTTC
NA	TRBV29-1	TRBJ1-2	13	NA	CSVEAGTAYGYTF	TGCAGCGTTGAGGCCGGGACGGCTTATGGCTACACCTTC
many	TRBV12-3/TRBV12-4	TRBJ2-3	16	NA	CASSWARYPRTDTQYF	TGTGCCAGCAGTTGGGCTCGATATCCGCGCACAGATACGCAGTATTTT
many	TRBV6-5	TRBJ2-2	12	TRBD2	CASTPGGGELFF	TGTGCCAGCACCCCGGGAGGGGGGGAGCTGTTTTTT
NA	TRBV6-6	TRBJ1-6	13	NA	CASINKGGSPLHF	TGTGCCAGCATCAATAAAGGAGGTTCACCCCTCCACTTT
NA	TRBV19	TRBJ2-7	16	NA	CASSIDVTGTSYEQYF	TGTGCCAGTAGTATCGATGTTACTGGCACCTCCTACGAGCAGTACTTC
NA	TRBV9	TRBJ2-2	17	NA	CASSVAPGLPNTGELFF	TGTGCCAGCAGCGTAGCCCCCGGACTTCCGAACACCGGGGAGCTGTTTTTT
many	TRBV12-3/TRBV12-4	TRBJ1-1	15	TRBD1	CASSPVGTANTEAFF	TGTGCCAGCAGTCCAGTAGGGACAGCGAACACTGAAGCTTTCTTT
many	TRBV25-1	TRBJ1-1	13	NA	CASSELGGREAFF	TGTGCCAGCAGTGAATTAGGGGGGCGTGAAGCTTTCTTT
many	TRBV12-3/TRBV12-4	TRBJ2-1	15	NA	CASINSVKTYNEQFF	TGTGCCAGCATCAATAGCGTCAAGACCTACAATGAGCAGTTCTTC